The clone carrying this T cell receptor beta chain turned up a few times. Its target is not known. The junction had 4 bases not matched to a gene; V was cut back by 4 bases and J by 1 base. The germline V gene has CDR1 LNHDA and CDR2 SQIVND (reference sequence). The CDR3 length is 16 residues. The data stem from a study of response to subunit inactivated influenza vaccine. TCRdb analysed the RT-PCR reads with MiXCR anew, one entry per CDR3 protein. The sample contains fewer than 550,000 distinct CDR3 sequences, about 25% of which appear only once. The study's findings and limits: Seasonal influenza vaccination, on each occasion, was suggested by the authors to recruit few new T cells.

This TCR came from a man aged 45-60 years who received an inactivated influenza vaccine. The sample was CD4+ T cells sorted from PBMCs, taken 4 to 6 days after vaccination. The V gene is TRBV19, the J gene TRBJ2-3, with 11 positions matching TRBD2. The CDR3 sequence is CASSTSGLAGTDTQYF. The CDR3, as DNA: TGTGCCAGTAGTACCTCGGGACTAGCGGGCACAGATACGCAGTATTTT.